This TCR beta chain was recovered during a study of T cell responses to AZD1222 COVID-19 vaccine. Trimming took 4 bases from V and 4 from J; bases not matched to a gene: 5. The CDR3 consists of 13 residues. Germline CDR1 and CDR2: SGHNT and YYREEE (reference sequence). Profiling relied on immunoSEQ multiplex PCR, and the TCRdb table lists in-frame clones only, not all of them. The profile covers approximately 150,000 clones, with around 83% appearing a single time and about 5% taken by the ten largest. V and J are TRBV5-4 and TRBJ2-7; 7 bases are a match to TRBD1. Sequencing used peripheral blood, obtained 28 days after the second AZD1222 dose. This clonotype was obtained from an adult who received the AZD1222 COVID-19 vaccine. The CDR3 sequence is CASSVQGQYEQYF. Written as DNA, the CDR3 is TGTGCCAGCAGCGTCCAGGGACAGTACGAGCAGTACTTC.